This TCR beta chain was captured in a study of CD8+ T cells in alopecia areata. Study-wide results and limits: Affected lesional scalp, above all in alopecia totalis/universalis, was more clonal than normal scalp.

cDNA reverse transcribed from extracted RNA served as the sequencing template. The data were produced by immunoSEQ multiplex PCR, yet TCRdb's version contains in-frame clones alone and is incomplete. The table has 150,000 to 200,000 clones, 60% seen once. From germline, CDR1 is SQVTM and CDR2 ANQGSEA. This CDR3 has 14 amino acids. Losses at the gene ends were 1 base for V and 1 base for J; bases not matched to a gene: 3. Indicated treatment: oral pan-JAK inhibitor, 5-10 mg twice daily. A remark on this clone: Its antigen remains unknown.

The TCR was taken from a human donor with alopecia areata. The material sequenced was CD4+ T cells sorted from blood, taken at week 24, from a patient treated with tofacitinib. This chain joins TRBV29-1 and TRBJ2-7; 8 bases are shared with TRBD1. This chain's CDR3 is CSVEGGQGSYEQYF. As DNA, the CDR3 is TGCAGCGTTGAAGGTGGACAGGGATCCTACGAGCAGTACTTC.